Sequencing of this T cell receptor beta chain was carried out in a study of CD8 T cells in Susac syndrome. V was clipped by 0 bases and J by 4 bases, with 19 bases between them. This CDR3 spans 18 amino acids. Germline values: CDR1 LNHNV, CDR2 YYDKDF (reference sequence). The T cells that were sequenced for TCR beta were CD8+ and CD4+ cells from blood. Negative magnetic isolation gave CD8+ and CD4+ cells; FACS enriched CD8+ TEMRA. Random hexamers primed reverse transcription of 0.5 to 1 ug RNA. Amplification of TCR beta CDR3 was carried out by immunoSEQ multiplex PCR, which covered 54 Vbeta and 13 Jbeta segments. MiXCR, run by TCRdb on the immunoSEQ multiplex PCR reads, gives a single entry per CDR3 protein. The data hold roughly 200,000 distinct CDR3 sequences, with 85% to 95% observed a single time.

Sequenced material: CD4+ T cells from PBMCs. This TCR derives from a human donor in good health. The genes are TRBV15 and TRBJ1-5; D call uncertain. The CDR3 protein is CATSRDLRTDQRNQPQHF. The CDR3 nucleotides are TGTGCCACCAGCAGAGACCTCAGGACGGACCAGAGAAATCAGCCCCAGCATTTT.